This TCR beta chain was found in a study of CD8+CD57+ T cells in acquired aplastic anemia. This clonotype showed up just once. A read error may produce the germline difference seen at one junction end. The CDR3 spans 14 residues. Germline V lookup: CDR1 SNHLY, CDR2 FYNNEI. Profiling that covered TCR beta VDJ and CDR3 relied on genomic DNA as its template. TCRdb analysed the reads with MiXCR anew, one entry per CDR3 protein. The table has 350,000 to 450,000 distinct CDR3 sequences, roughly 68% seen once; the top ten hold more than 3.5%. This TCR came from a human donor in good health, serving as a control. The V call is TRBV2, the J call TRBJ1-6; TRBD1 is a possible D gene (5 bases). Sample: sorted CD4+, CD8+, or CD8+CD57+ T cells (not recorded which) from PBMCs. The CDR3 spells CASRRDYYNGLLLF. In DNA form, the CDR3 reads TGTGCCAGCAGACGGGACTATTACAATGGCCTCCTCCTCTTT.